This T cell receptor (beta chain) is from a study of T cells in Graves' hyperthyroidism and ophthalmopathy. Study as a whole: Peripheral blood was obtained at initial diagnosis, preceding any treatment.

Germline V gene lookup returns CDR1 LGHNA and CDR2 YNFKEQ. The V gene end was trimmed by 0 bases and the J gene end by 1 base; junction bases not matched to a gene: 4. The length of the CDR3 is 17 residues. Researchers amplified the TCR beta CDR3 regions from RNA transcripts. The HTBI primer set drove a first-round RT-PCR of the TCR CDR3. TCRdb fed the multiplex PCR reads into MiXCR, producing one record per CDR3 protein. The sample yields tens of thousands of distinct CDR3 sequences, just under 50% seen once. Whole-study results and caveats: Blood also held most thyroid clonotypes expanded beyond 0.001. From stable hyperthyroidism, ophthalmopathy was separated by a 13 V-J model.

There are many counts of this clonotype. Its antigen remains unknown. The diagnoses drew upon clinical symptoms, serum thyroxine and TRAb, thyroid ultrasound and orbital computed tomography. The specimen sequenced was blood. The chain joins TRBV4-2 to TRBJ2-7; 12 bases fit TRBD2. This TCR was sampled from a woman aged 50 to 60 with Graves' hyperthyroidism that later progressed to Graves' ophthalmopathy. CDR3 DNA: TGTGCCAGCAGCCAAGAACTAGCGGGAGGTGGGTCCTACGAGCAGTACTTC. Residues: CASSQELAGGGSYEQYF.